This T cell receptor beta chain was profiled in a study of blood T cell repertoires in COVID-19. Whole-study context: Specimens from acute and convalescent COVID-19 originated in the United States, Italy and Spain.

Per the germline V gene, CDR1 is SGHAT and CDR2 is FQNNGV. This CDR3 is built from 16 residues. Germline trimming cut 0 bases from V and 5 bases from J; bases unmatched to any gene: 6. TCRdb's table, derived via immunoSEQ multiplex PCR, lists solely in-frame clones and lacks some. The table shows hundreds of thousands of clones, with around 91% occurring only once. The TCR comes from a woman aged 40-49 years with COVID-19, enrolled during active disease. The chain carries TRBV11-2 and TRBJ2-5, with 10 positions matching TRBD2. Sequenced material: peripheral blood. The CDR3 protein is CASSLEASGGGETQYF. The CDR3 coding sequence is TGTGCCAGCAGCTTAGAAGCTAGCGGGGGAGGTGAGACCCAGTACTTC.